Below are 30 T cell receptor beta chains sequenced from a single sample in a study of siplizumab effects on memory and regulatory T cells. Produced via immunoSEQ multiplex PCR; TCRdb's table is partial and in-frame only. This sample has 100,000 or so clones; 90% to 95% occur once, and the top ten carry around 0.68%. Sequenced material: Tregs sorted from blood. The receptor source for this set is a human donor in good health.

This chain connects TRBV19 to TRBJ2-2, with TRBD1 matching 9 bases. Trimming cost V 5 bases and J 4 bases; bases outside gene matches: 5. Germline CDR1 and CDR2: LNHDA and SQIVND (reference sequence). CDR3 length: 15 residues. The CDR3 here is CASSSQGAPTGELFF. The CDR3 DNA is TGTGCCAGTAGTTCACAGGGGGCGCCCACCGGGGAGCTGTTTTTT.

The chain employs TRBV7-2 and TRBJ2-2; D possibly uses TRBD1 or TRBD2 (6 bases each). This CDR3 is 15 amino acids long. Germline-derived CDR1 and CDR2 are SGHTA and FQGNSA. Trimming stripped 5 bases from V and 0 bases from J, with 10 bases between. The CDR3: CASSTGTPNTGELFF. In DNA form, the CDR3 reads TGTGCCAGCAGCACAGGGACTCCGAACACCGGGGAGCTGTTTTTT.

This clone has a handful of counts. The gene calls are TRBV5-1 and TRBJ2-1; TRBD2 is a possible D gene (6 bases). Trimming removed 0 bases from V and 5 bases from J, with 9 bases in between. Germline-derived CDR1 and CDR2 are SGHRS and YFSETQ. The CDR3 runs to 14 residues. The CDR3 nucleotides read TGCGCCAGCAGCTTGGTCCTAGCGCACAATGAGCAGTTCTTC. This sequence encodes CASSLVLAHNEQFF.

V gene TRBV7-6 combines with J gene TRBJ2-2; 11 bases map to TRBD2. The CDR3 has 15 residues. The V gene end was trimmed by 4 bases and the J gene end by 5 bases; junction bases not matched to a gene: 3. Germline V gene data show CDR1 as SGHVS and CDR2 as FNYEAQ. The CDR3 sequence: CASSSGLAGTGELFF. CDR3 nucleotides: TGTGCCAGCAGCTCCGGACTAGCGGGTACCGGGGAGCTGTTTTTT.

This chain links TRBV7-3 with TRBJ2-3; tentative D call: TRBD2 (5 bases). Trimming cost V 2 bases and J 1 base, with 13 bases left between them. CDR1 is SGHTA and CDR2 is FQGTGA in the germline V gene. CDR3 length: 16 amino acids. The CDR3 DNA is TGTGCCAGCAGCTTATTGCTAGCCGGGGGCACAGATACGCAGTATTTT. Translated: CASSLLLAGGTDTQYF.

The chain couples TRBV11-2 to TRBJ2-7; D is undetermined. Looked up from germline, CDR1 is SGHAT and CDR2 is FQNNGV. V was pared by 5 bases and J by 0 bases, with 11 bases between. This CDR3 is built from 14 residues. The CDR3 region is CASSKDGSSYEQYF. The DNA of the CDR3 is TGTGCCAGCAGCAAGGACGGAAGCTCCTACGAGCAGTACTTC.

The chain carries TRBV6-5 and TRBJ2-7, with TRBD1 matching 9 bases. Per the germline V gene, CDR1 is MNHEY and CDR2 is SVGAGI. The J segment lost 2 bases and the V segment lost 6 bases, leaving 5 bases of the junction unmatched. The CDR3 length is 14 residues. The CDR3 DNA is TGTGCCAGCAGAACCGGGACAGGGCCCTACGAGCAGTACTTC. It yields the protein CASRTGTGPYEQYF.

The genes are TRBV5-8 and TRBJ2-3, with D tentatively TRBD1 or TRBD2 (6 bases each). The CDR3 has 16 amino acids. Germline CDR1 SGHTS, CDR2 YDEGEE. V lost 4 bases to trimming and J lost 3 bases, with 18 bases between them. This CDR3 reads CASSLLVGGQTDTQYF. Written as DNA, the CDR3 is TGTGCCAGCAGCCTCCTCGTTGGGGGGCAGACAGATACGCAGTATTTT.

The genes are TRBV28 and TRBJ2-3; 9 bases are a match to TRBD2. Germline V gene sequence: CDR1 MDHEN, CDR2 SYDVKM. With V trimmed by 7 bases and J by 2 bases, 7 bases remained unmatched. CDR3 length: 15 amino acids. CDR3 protein: CASTQTSGHTDTQYF. Here the CDR3 DNA reads TGTGCCAGCACCCAGACTAGCGGACACACAGATACGCAGTATTTT. The full variable domain, completed using reference TRBV28 and TRBJ2-3, is DVKVTQSSRYLVKRTGEKVFLECVQDMDHENMFWYRQDPGLGLRLIYFSYDVKMKEKGDIPEGYSVSREKKERFSLILESASTNQTSMYLCASTQTSGHTDTQYFGPGTRLTVL.

The chain employs TRBV5-4 and TRBJ2-1, with D possibly TRBD2 on 6 matching bases. The CDR3 spans 12 residues. Trimming took 5 bases from V and 10 from J, leaving 13 bases between them. The V gene's germline CDR1 is SGHNT and CDR2 YYREEE (reference sequence). CDR3 residues: CASRGGYGEQFF. CDR3 DNA: TGTGCCAGCAGGGGGGGATATGGCGAGCAGTTCTTC.

This CDR3 is CASSLGRGMFRGLQETQYF. CDR3 sequence (DNA): TGTGCCAGCAGCTTAGGGCGGGGGATGTTTCGGGGTTTGCAGGAGACCCAGTACTTC. V is TRBV13 and J is TRBJ2-5; 7 bases agree with TRBD2. After removal of 0 bases from V and 5 bases from J, the junction contained 18 bases not matched to a gene. The CDR3 length is 19 residues. Germline lookup yields CDR1 PRHDT and CDR2 FYEKMQ (reference sequence).

This chain links TRBV5-4 with TRBJ2-7; perhaps TRBD2 as D (6 bases). The CDR3 contains 15 residues. The germline gives CDR1 SGHNT, CDR2 YYREEE (reference sequence). V was trimmed by 4 bases and J by 2 bases, leaving 16 bases between them. The DNA of the CDR3 is TGTGCCAGCAGCGGCCCGGGACTCCAGCCCTACGAGCAGTACTTC. It is translated as CASSGPGLQPYEQYF. The full variable domain, in which reference TRBV5-4 and TRBJ2-7 provide the parts outside the CDR3, is ETGVTQSPTHLIKTRGQQVTLRCSSQSGHNTVSWYQQALGQGPQFIFQYYREEENGRGNFPPRFSGLQFPNYSSELNVNALELDDSALYLCASSGPGLQPYEQYFGPGTRLTVT.

The chain employs TRBV5-1 and TRBJ2-5; a possible D gene is TRBD1 (6 bases). This CDR3 comprises 15 residues. Germline V gene sequence: CDR1 SGHRS, CDR2 YFSETQ. V was pared by 4 bases and J by 2 bases, with 15 bases between. CDR3 sequence: CASSLYRVSQETQYF. For the CDR3, the DNA is TGCGCCAGCAGCCTATACAGGGTTTCACAAGAGACCCAGTACTTC.

For the CDR3, the DNA is TGTGCCAGCAGCCAAGCGGGGGGCCAAGAGACCCAGTACTTC. It yields the protein CASSQAGGQETQYF. The J gene is TRBJ2-5, the V gene TRBV6-5; 9 nucleotides align to TRBD2. Germline values: CDR1 MNHEY, CDR2 SVGAGI. This CDR3 has 14 amino acids. The V gene end was trimmed by 6 bases and the J gene end by 1 base; junction bases not matched to a gene: 3.

This chain joins TRBV10-3 and TRBJ1-2; D is perhaps TRBD1 (5 bases). Between the trimmed V and J ends, which lost 7 bases and 8 bases, there was a span of 17 bases. Germline CDR1 reads ENHRY; CDR2 reads SYGVKD. This CDR3 contains 13 residues. The CDR3 nucleotides are TGTGCCATCATGGGTGGTGGGGCTGGAGGCTACACCTTC. This gives the protein CAIMGGGAGGYTF.

J is TRBJ1-5 and V is TRBV19, with D possibly TRBD1 on 6 matching bases. The CDR3 spans 14 residues. V was cut by 3 bases and J by 4 bases, with 10 bases left in between. Germline V CDR1 and CDR2: LNHDA, SQIVND (reference sequence). Written as DNA, the CDR3 is TGTGCCAGTAGTATGGAGGGGGGGAATCAGCCCCAGCATTTT. Residues: CASSMEGGNQPQHF.

V usage is TRBV5-4 and J usage is TRBJ2-7; D is perhaps TRBD2 (6 bases). Germline V gene sequence: CDR1 SGHNT, CDR2 YYREEE (reference sequence). This CDR3 is built from 14 residues. The V and J ends lost 0 bases and 6 bases respectively, with 13 bases between them. CDR3 DNA sequence: TGTGCCAGCAGCTTGGATGCGGGATCTAGCGAGCAGTACTTC. It is translated as CASSLDAGSSEQYF.

The CDR3 loop reads CSVGISYNEQFF. Here the CDR3 DNA reads TGCAGCGTCGGGATCTCCTACAATGAGCAGTTCTTC. The chain combines TRBV29-1 with TRBJ2-1; weak D call: TRBD2 (5 bases). Germline CDR1 is SQVTM and CDR2 is ANQGSEA. This CDR3 is 12 amino acids long. V was trimmed by 6 bases and J by 0 bases, leaving 6 bases between them.

V is TRBV5-1 and J is TRBJ1-2; TRBD1 might be the D (6 bases). Germline CDR1 reads SGHRS; CDR2 reads YFSETQ. The germline V and J ends were trimmed by 1 base and 3 bases, with 10 bases remaining between them. This CDR3 region has 14 residues. CDR3 in amino acids: CASSLTGWDYGYTF. The CDR3 DNA reads as TGCGCCAGCAGCTTGACAGGGTGGGACTATGGCTACACCTTC. The full variable domain, in which reference TRBV5-1 and TRBJ1-2 provide the parts outside the CDR3, is KAGVTQTPRYLIKTRGQQVTLSCSPISGHRSVSWYQQTPGQGLQFLFEYFSETQRNKGNFPGRFSGRQFSNSRSEMNVSTLELGDSALYLCASSLTGWDYGYTFGSGTRLTVV.

The chain is built from TRBV11-2 and TRBJ2-5, with 10 bases lining up with TRBD2. V trimming: 1 base; J trimming: 9 bases; junction bases outside the gene matches: 5. The CDR3 is 14 residues long. The germline V gene encodes CDR1 SGHAT and CDR2 FQNNGV. For the CDR3, the DNA is TGTGCCAGCAGCTTAGTTTCAGCGGGGGGGGCCCAGTACTTC. Its translation is CASSLVSAGGAQYF.

V is TRBV7-9 and J is TRBJ2-7; D gene unclear. The V gene's germline CDR1 is SEHNR and CDR2 FQNEAQ (reference sequence). CDR3 length: 13 amino acids. The ends were cut back, 1 base at V and 3 bases at J, with 7 bases in the middle. CDR3 residues: CASSLVYGYEQYF. The CDR3 coding sequence is TGTGCCAGCAGCTTAGTTTACGGCTACGAGCAGTACTTC.

In its sample, this clone was seen a few times. The chain carries TRBV6-5 and TRBJ1-2; weak D call: TRBD1 (6 bases). CDR1 MNHEY and CDR2 SVGAGI come from the germline V gene. The CDR3 loop spans 15 amino acids. Trimming stripped 2 bases from V and 1 base from J, with 11 bases between. In DNA form, the CDR3 reads TGTGCCAGCAGTTACACCGGGACACATAACTATGGCTACACCTTC. The encoded protein is CASSYTGTHNYGYTF.

The sample holds one count of this clone. The chain recombines TRBV2 with TRBJ2-2; 8 bases are a match to TRBD1. In germline, CDR1 is SNHLY, CDR2 FYNNEI. The CDR3 contains 15 residues. With 7 bases clipped from V and 3 bases from J, the junction kept 7 bases outside the gene matches. The CDR3 reads CASKESGGYTGELFF. The CDR3 DNA is TGTGCCAGCAAGGAGTCAGGGGGCTACACCGGGGAGCTGTTTTTT. Using reference TRBV2 and TRBJ2-2 for the parts outside the CDR3, the full variable domain is EPEVTQTPSHQVTQMGQEVILRCVPISNHLYFYWYRQILGQKVEFLVSFYNNEISEKSEIFDDQFSVERPDGSNFTLKIRSTKLEDSAMYFCASKESGGYTGELFFGEGSRLTVL.

This sequence joins TRBV19 and TRBJ2-1; 8 bases are shared with TRBD2. CDR3 length: 16 amino acids. Germline lookup yields CDR1 LNHDA and CDR2 SQIVND (reference sequence). V was clipped by 3 bases and J by 5 bases; unmatched bases: 9. The CDR3 sequence is CASSIYTGGPHNEQFF. The DNA of the CDR3 is TGTGCCAGTAGTATCTACACGGGAGGGCCCCACAATGAGCAGTTCTTC.

The chain is built from TRBV5-1 and TRBJ2-7, with a weak D call TRBD2 (5 bases). The CDR3 covers 14 residues. Trimming took 2 bases from V and 6 from J, leaving 15 bases between them. Germline CDR1 reads SGHRS; CDR2 reads YFSETQ. As DNA, the CDR3 is TGCGCCAGCAGCTTAGAGAGGGTCAATGTCGAGCAGTACTTC. Its translation: CASSLERVNVEQYF. The full variable domain, with the rest looked up from reference TRBV5-1 and TRBJ2-7, is KAGVTQTPRYLIKTRGQQVTLSCSPISGHRSVSWYQQTPGQGLQFLFEYFSETQRNKGNFPGRFSGRQFSNSRSEMNVSTLELGDSALYLCASSLERVNVEQYFGPGTRLTVT.

About this clone itself: The junction shows a germline mismatch at one end, possibly a read error. This chain uses TRBV6-5 with TRBJ1-6; D remains unclear. The germline V gene has CDR1 MNHEY and CDR2 SVGAGI. The CDR3 runs to 13 residues. CDR3 sequence (DNA): TGTGCCAGCACCCGGGATCCGGATTCTCCCCTCCACTTT. Protein product: CASTRDPDSPLHF.

The rearrangement uses TRBV7-9 and TRBJ2-7; 9 bases agree with TRBD2. The germline V gene encodes CDR1 SEHNR and CDR2 FQNEAQ (reference sequence). Trimming at V came to 1 base and at J to 6 bases, leaving 7 bases not matched to a gene. The CDR3 has 15 residues. The CDR3 spells CASSLGGGSGGEQYF. In DNA form, the CDR3 reads TGTGCCAGCAGCTTAGGTGGTGGTAGCGGGGGCGAGCAGTACTTC.

This clone was found a few times. The chain combines TRBV9 with TRBJ2-7, with a tentative D call TRBD2 (6 bases). This CDR3 region has 15 residues. Germline V lookup: CDR1 SGDLS, CDR2 YYNGEE. Trimming removed 4 bases at V and 3 bases at J, with 17 bases between. The CDR3 is CASSPSAGSGYEQYF. In DNA, the CDR3 is TGTGCCAGCAGCCCCTCCGCGGGAAGTGGCTACGAGCAGTACTTC.

This clone is a singleton in its sample. The chain carries TRBV7-2 and TRBJ2-7, with 8 nucleotides matching TRBD1. Germline CDR1 reads SGHTA; CDR2 reads FQGNSA. V dropped 5 bases and J dropped 2; count of bases not matched to a gene: 8. There are 15 residues in the CDR3. The CDR3 reads CASSVGTGVAYEQYF. Written as DNA, the CDR3 is TGTGCCAGCAGCGTAGGGACAGGAGTTGCCTACGAGCAGTACTTC. The full variable domain, its missing parts supplied by reference TRBV7-2 and TRBJ2-7, is GAGVSQSPSNKVTEKGKDVELRCDPISGHTALYWYRQSLGQGLEFLIYFQGNSAPDKSGLPSDRFSAERTGGSVSTLTIQRTQQEDSAVYLCASSVGTGVAYEQYFGPGTRLTVT.

V and J are TRBV6-1 and TRBJ2-3; the match to TRBD2 covers 7 bases. CDR1 is MNHNS, CDR2 SASEGT, per germline. V trimming: 2 bases; J trimming: 5 bases; junction bases outside the gene matches: 10. The CDR3 loop spans 16 amino acids. The CDR3 here is CASSESLREYGDTQYF. The CDR3, as DNA: TGTGCCAGCAGTGAAAGCTTGCGGGAGTACGGAGATACGCAGTATTTT.